A single sample is the source of the 9 T cell receptor beta chains below, sequenced in a study of blood T cell repertoires in COVID-19. Produced via immunoSEQ multiplex PCR; TCRdb's table is partial and in-frame only. The profile shows 80,000 or so clones, approximately 89% of them singletons. The sequencing sample was made of peripheral blood. The receptors come from a man aged 50-60 years with acute or convalescent COVID-19.

This chain links TRBV28 with TRBJ1-5, with 9 positions matching TRBD1. CDR3 length: 16 residues. The germline CDR1 and CDR2 sequences are MDHEN and SYDVKM. Trimming at V came to 4 bases and at J to 10 bases, leaving 14 bases not matched to a gene. In DNA form, the CDR3 reads TGTGCCAGCAGTTCCCCCTCCGGGACAGGGTGGGAACCCCAGCATTTT. Its translation: CASSSPSGTGWEPQHF.

In this sample, this clone turned up once. Other nucleotide sequences in the sample specify the same CDR3. The chain combines TRBV4-1 with TRBJ2-2; D not certain. The germline V gene encodes CDR1 MGHRA and CDR2 YSYEKL. V dropped 0 bases and J dropped 1 base, with 6 bases sitting between them. There are 15 residues in the CDR3. CDR3 protein: CASSQEVQNTGELFF. CDR3 coding DNA: TGCGCCAGCAGCCAAGAGGTACAGAACACCGGGGAGCTGTTTTTT.

The V call is TRBV4-3, the J call TRBJ2-5; 14 nucleotides match TRBD2. The V gene's germline CDR1 is LGHNA and CDR2 YSLEER. The CDR3 contains 18 residues. After removal of 3 bases from V and 5 bases from J, the junction contained 11 bases not matched to a gene. CDR3 loop: CASSQETSGGARTETQYF. The CDR3 DNA sequence: TGCGCCAGCAGCCAGGAGACTAGCGGGGGGGCCCGGACCGAGACCCAGTACTTC.

The genes are TRBV27 and TRBJ2-7; tentatively, D is TRBD1 (5 bases). Germline V lookup: CDR1 MNHEY, CDR2 SMNVEV (reference sequence). The CDR3 totals 17 residues. Trimming left V 5 bases short and J 5 bases short, with 25 bases between. For the CDR3, the DNA is TGTGCCAGCAGTCCCCATAAGCCCCCGGCAGGGCCACACGAGCAGTACTTC. It translates to CASSPHKPPAGPHEQYF.

This chain connects TRBV11-2 to TRBJ1-2; D possibly corresponds to TRBD1 (6 bases). The ends were cut back, 4 bases at V and 8 bases at J, with 23 bases in the middle. The CDR3 covers 16 residues. From germline, CDR1 is SGHAT and CDR2 FQNNGV. The CDR3 reads CASSSNRGQGHGGYTF. The CDR3 nucleotides are TGTGCCAGCAGCTCCAATAGAGGCCAGGGACACGGAGGCTACACCTTC.

The CDR3 DNA reads TGCGCCAGCAGCTACCAACTAACTAGCGGGAGACCTTCCTCCTACAATGAGCAGTTCTTC. Protein sequence: CASSYQLTSGRPSSYNEQFF. The chain combines TRBV5-1 with TRBJ2-1; 11 nucleotides agree with TRBD2. Per the germline V gene, CDR1 is SGHRS and CDR2 is YFSETQ. V lost 3 bases and J lost 0; bases outside the gene matches: 14. This CDR3 is built from 20 residues.

The chain links TRBV19 to TRBJ1-5, with 9 bases matching TRBD1. V lost 10 bases to trimming and J lost 0 bases; unmatched junction nucleotides: 7. CDR1 is LNHDA, CDR2 SQIVND, per germline (reference sequence). This CDR3 contains 15 residues. The CDR3 DNA is TGTGCCACCACAGGGGGCACCTATAGCAATCAGCCCCAGCATTTT. Protein sequence: CATTGGTYSNQPQHF. Supplemented by reference TRBV19 and TRBJ1-5, the full variable domain reads DGGITQSPKYLFRKEGQNVTLSCEQNLNHDAMYWYRQDPGQGLRLIYYSQIVNDFQKGDIAEGYSVSREKKESFPLTVTSAQKNPTAFYLCATTGGTYSNQPQHFGDGTRLSIL.

The chain combines TRBV5-6 with TRBJ2-2; TRBD2 agrees at 14 bases. Looked up from germline, CDR1 is SGHDT and CDR2 is YYEEEE. J was trimmed by 5 bases and V by 3 bases; bases with no gene match: 9. This CDR3 spans 18 amino acids. This chain's CDR3 is CASSSIGLAGGDTGELFF. CDR3 nucleotide sequence: TGTGCCAGCAGCTCAATAGGACTAGCGGGAGGAGATACCGGGGAGCTGTTTTTT.

V is TRBV5-1 and J is TRBJ1-4; 7 nucleotides match TRBD1. The CDR3 is made up of 15 amino acids. J gave up 7 bases and V 1 base, and 7 bases lay outside the gene matches. Germline CDR1 SGHRS, CDR2 YFSETQ. The DNA for the CDR3 is TGCGCCAGCAGCTTGTCCCTGACAGGGACTGAAAAACTGTTTTTT. Amino acid sequence: CASSLSLTGTEKLFF.